This T cell receptor beta chain was captured in a study of cytomegalovirus exposure and HLA in healthy donors (dated by TCRdb to about 2017). Regarding the research as a whole: In an earlier analysis of about 560 of the donors, 276 Gb of sequence data and 117 million unique TCR beta sequences from 150 million to 200 million T cells were reported. A later analysis re-analyzed previously published TCR beta repertoires from 550 to 700 donors and added high-resolution HLA genotyping to study TCR occurrence patterns. The study was designed to test whether signatures of past pathogen exposure could be identified by cataloging public T cell receptors. An earlier analysis of several hundred of the donors applied high-throughput TCR beta sequencing to assess whether each TCR beta V gene segment acted as functional or pseudogenic. Roughly 300 gigabases of sequencing data and approximately 84 million unique TCR sequences were included in an early release covering 500 to 750 HLA-typed donors. A later genetic analysis used genome-wide SNP genotypes for about 65% of the 666 donors, treating that subset as a discovery cohort. Besides the first cohort of around 700 subjects, a separate validation cohort made up of 95 to 150 different subjects was used. Among 398 genotyped donors of the cohort, an average of roughly 230,000 unique TCR beta nucleotide sequences was sequenced per donor, of which about 18% were non-productive. Alongside the repertoire data, information on donor age, sex, ethnicity and CMV serostatus was compiled. Four to six DR-DQ haplotypes were handled as single units for association and clustering, since linkage in the cohort was strong. The study profiled the T cell repertoires of around 700 subjects by immunosequencing and related them to cytomegalovirus serostatus. Class I and class II HLA loci were covered by the typing at four-digit resolution. The number of typed donors differed by locus: roughly 629-640 for A, B, C, DRB1 and DQB1; about 520 for DQA1; around 580 for DPA1; and approximately 450 for DPB1. Every discovery cohort repertoire had been produced on one sequencing platform. Of the roughly 400 genotyped donors, over 65% fell in the genetic ancestry cluster associated with self-reported Caucasian donors. To predict cytomegalovirus infection status, the study combined high-throughput TCR immunosequencing, statistical association of individual TCRs with disease status, and machine learning. Rather than drawing on any new phenotypic data, the later analysis identified candidate immune exposures from TCR beta sequences and the way those sequences occurred across donors. Here is what the overall study found, with its caveats: HLA typing was unavailable for some donors at each locus, so association tests used only the typed subset. A later genetic analysis associated a missense DCLRE1C variant with V-gene and J-gene trimming of TCR beta chains, and an independent cohort replicated the association. The presence/absence analyses assumed that sequencing depth was roughly uniform across donors, and that assumption may not be true. A group of highly shared sequence variants was considered likely to be a technical artifact of the sequencing pipeline. In the study, around 150 TCR beta chains were listed as associated with cytomegalovirus. In a later analysis, some 18,000 TCR beta sequences were associated with specific HLA alleles at a false discovery rate of 0.05. Linkage disequilibrium might explain the correlated functional status among segregating V segments, but an unknown experimental factor could not be ruled out. Most TCR sequences were observed very rarely across donors, whereas some public TCRs were present in many individuals. Three of the identified cytomegalovirus-associated TCR beta chains were confirmed in vitro to be specific for cytomegalovirus antigens. According to a later genetic analysis, donors in an Asian-associated ancestry cluster had fewer N-insertions in productive TCRs than the approximately 630-donor mean. Several of the top co-occurrence clusters appeared to be linked to parvovirus B19, influenza, CMV and Epstein-Barr virus, according to a later analysis. Because counts were too low, some 16 rarely observed V segments, including chromosome 9 orphons, were excluded from the earlier analysis of around 640 of the donors. Assigning TCR associations to individual alleles was difficult when HLA alleles, especially DR and DQ, strongly co-occurred. The authors suggested that the approach could potentially be generalized to other disease states and immunological phenotypes. Only TCR beta chains were sequenced in this cohort, and the absence of alpha or paired-chain data limited detectable features. Most CMV-associated TCR beta chains appeared to be HLA-restricted in a later analysis, and the HLA associations seemed to be driven largely by CMV exposure. Compared with equally common non-associated chains, HLA-associated TCR beta chains in a later analysis were more clonally expanded and had lower generation probabilities. The classifier was reported to diagnose cytomegalovirus status with high specificity and sensitivity in both the original cohort and the validation cohort. In an earlier analysis of fewer than 750 of the donors, most TCR beta V segments were observed in productive rearrangements about 90% or about 30% of the time, broadly matching IMGT annotations. In a later analysis, TCR association rates were found to vary across HLA loci, with the most associated TCRs seen for DRB1 alleles and the fewest for HLA-C alleles. A further reported finding was that TCR beta sequences accurately predicted the HLA-A and HLA-B alleles for most subjects in the first cohort. For the cohort, immune exposure information was limited to CMV serostatus.

In total, roughly 670 healthy bone marrow donors made up the cohort. All cohort members were sampled while nominally healthy, although unrecorded immune exposures were likely present. The donor was CMV seropositive and was included in the group of 270 or so seropositive cohort members. A peripheral blood sample was collected from each donor, and TCR beta sequencing was performed on peripheral blood mononuclear cells. Genomic DNA was extracted from the blood cell samples with the Qiagen DNeasy Blood Extraction Kit. Library preparation employed the immunoSEQ multiplex PCR assay. For the multiplex PCR, a mixture combining 60 forward primers for TCR Vbeta segments and 13 reverse primers for TCR Jbeta segments was used. A multiplex PCR assay on genomic DNA amplified the CDR3 region of rearranged TCR beta genes. The Illumina HiSeq System was used to sequence the amplified TCR beta libraries as 87-base-pair reads. The original pipeline was this. In a later analysis, tens of millions of unique TCR beta chains were counted across the roughly 610 repertoires, and roughly 11 million of these chains were shared by at least two donors. To remove PCR and sequencing errors, raw reads were error-corrected and collapsed into unique sequences using a nearest-neighbor algorithm that merged closely related sequences. To assign V, D and J gene segments, CDR3 sequences were aligned to IMGT reference sequences. For a sequence to be retained, a match of at least six nucleotides was required to both a V gene segment and a J gene segment. Rearrangements were called productive when the CDR3 lacked stop codons and stayed in frame with V and J; all others were non-productive. Following IMGT convention, CDR3 was defined as the stretch from the second conserved V-encoded cysteine to the conserved J-encoded phenylalanine. The earlier analysis of some 550 of the donors excluded any sequence lacking an unambiguous match to a single V gene segment. An earlier analysis of 587 of the donors called V segments functional above 56.7% productive rearrangements and segregating when the between-donor standard deviation exceeded 5%. A statistical classification framework was built to diagnose cytomegalovirus status from the catalog of TCR beta chain sequences. A later analysis assigned V and J genes by comparing TCR nucleotide sequences with IMGT/GENE-DB human TR gene sequences. The TCRdist pipeline was used in a later analysis to assign CDR3 sequences and most-parsimonious VDJ recombination scenarios. In a later analysis, each TCR beta chain was defined by its CDR3 amino acid sequence together with its V-gene family, and reads without a unique V-gene family were excluded. In a later analysis, 550 to 650 highly shared, low-generation-probability nucleotide sequences were removed to address suspected cross-contamination and a sequencing artifact. A later analysis calculated a clonal expansion index for each public chain from normalized within-repertoire ranks of inferred template counts. In a later analysis, generation probabilities were computed using a VDJ recombination model fitted to out-of-frame rearrangements, and the results were checked against IGoR. In a later analysis, TCR-TCR, TCR-HLA and TCR-CMV co-occurrence was scored with hypergeometric tests, and a repertoire-size bias correction was applied to TCR pairs. To estimate false discovery rates, a later analysis permuted the HLA or CMV assignments 20 times. In a later analysis, co-occurring TCRs were grouped using DBSCAN, with TCRdist sequence similarity added in when clustering inside HLA-allele-positive subsets. Co-occurrence clustering excluded repertoires with fewer than 30,000 or more than 120,000 public chains, plus five with anomalous nucleotide sharing. This immuneACCESS table, as held by TCRdb, lists in-frame sequences with V and J called but not all clones. Of the missing ones, under half trace to an unresolved V gene in checked studies; the others have no known cause. That table furnishes V, J and clone size, whereas the DNA furnished D and trimming. The sample table holds roughly 120,000 clones, of which around 75% were seen once. 4% to 5.5% of the sample lies in the top ten.

Concerning this clone: The antigen this receptor binds is unknown. Sequence at one end of the junction differs from germline and may be a read error.

Material: PBMCs. This sequence was found in a man in his fifties or sixties in good health and CMV-seropositive.

The CDR3 reads as follows: CATHRDSFPYF. In nucleotides, the sequence is TGTGCCACCCACCGGGACTCATTCCCCTACTTC. The receptor chain draws on TRBV6-5 and TRBJ1-2; TRBD1 is possibly the D segment (5 matching bases). The CDR3 numbers 11 residues from cysteine through phenylalanine. This entry keeps only the CDR3 DNA: 33 bases, framed from base 1. Taken from the germline V gene, the CDR1 and CDR2 loops are MNHEY and SVGAGI.